The rows below give T cell receptor beta chains drawn from one sample of a study of shared clonotypes between healthy human individuals. Some clones are missing from TCRdb's copy, which holds only in-frame ones; the method was immunoSEQ multiplex PCR. This table holds some 580,000 clones, roughly 98% found once. The sample consisted of naive CD8+ T cells sorted from blood. The source of these receptors is a man younger than 40 in good health. The CDR3 runs from the conserved cysteine through the conserved F or W. D genes are given only for firm matches. Clone size is given for some rows only: seen once, a few or many times, or a class if the clone is expanded.

cdr3_aa: CASSTPTGRIDEQYF
cdr3_nt: TGTGCCAGCAGTACCCCCACAGGGAGGATCGACGAGCAGTACTTC
clone_size: .
j_call: TRBJ2-7
v_call: TRBV6-6
d_call: .

cdr3_aa: CASSSFRDRVKETQYF
cdr3_nt: TGTGCCAGCAGTTCGTTCCGGGACAGGGTTAAAGAGACCCAGTACTTC
clone_size: .
j_call: TRBJ2-5
v_call: TRBV27
d_call: TRBD1

cdr3_aa: CASSPRDTVTVFKTQYF
cdr3_nt: TGTGCCAGCAGTCCCCGAGATACGGTAACTGTGTTTAAGACCCAGTACTTC
clone_size: .
j_call: TRBJ2-5
v_call: TRBV27
d_call: .

cdr3_aa: CATSRDTSAYEQYF
cdr3_nt: TGTGCCACCAGCAGAGATACTAGCGCCTACGAGCAGTACTTC
clone_size: .
j_call: TRBJ2-7
v_call: TRBV15
d_call: TRBD2

cdr3_aa: CASSGNVVGRNTEAFF
cdr3_nt: TGCGCCAGCAGCGGCAACGTCGTGGGGCGGAACACTGAAGCTTTCTTT
clone_size: .
j_call: TRBJ1-1
v_call: TRBV5-1
d_call: .

cdr3_aa: CASSMPAGIEETQYF
cdr3_nt: TGTGCCAGCAGTATGCCGGCGGGGATTGAAGAGACCCAGTACTTC
clone_size: .
j_call: TRBJ2-5
v_call: TRBV6-1
d_call: .

cdr3_aa: CASSPDPYNEQFF
cdr3_nt: TGTGCCAGCAGCCCTGATCCATACAATGAGCAGTTCTTC
clone_size: .
j_call: TRBJ2-1
v_call: TRBV7-2
d_call: .

cdr3_aa: CASSLGPGISRKQYF
cdr3_nt: TGTGCCAGCAGCTTAGGACCAGGAATCTCTAGAAAGCAGTACTTC
clone_size: .
j_call: TRBJ2-7
v_call: TRBV7-9
d_call: .

cdr3_aa: CASSSTSGRGETQYF
cdr3_nt: TGTGCCAGCAGCTCGACTAGCGGGAGGGGAGAGACCCAGTACTTC
clone_size: .
j_call: TRBJ2-5
v_call: TRBV7-9
d_call: TRBD2

cdr3_aa: CASSIDLAGTGGNMTEAFF
cdr3_nt: TGTGCCAGTAGTATAGATCTAGCGGGGACAGGGGGAAACATGACTGAAGCTTTCTTT
clone_size: .
j_call: TRBJ1-1
v_call: TRBV19
d_call: TRBD1

cdr3_aa: CASSDTGTTGELFF
cdr3_nt: TGCGCCAGCAGTGACACAGGGACAACCGGGGAGCTGTTTTTT
clone_size: .
j_call: TRBJ2-2
v_call: TRBV10-1
d_call: .

cdr3_aa: CASSVAGTKYNEQFF
cdr3_nt: TGTGCCAGCAGCGTAGCCGGGACTAAGTACAATGAGCAGTTCTTC
clone_size: .
j_call: TRBJ2-1
v_call: TRBV9
d_call: TRBD2

cdr3_aa: CASSPKGGVVEQYF
cdr3_nt: TGTGCCAGCAGCCCCAAGGGAGGCGTGGTAGAGCAGTACTTC
clone_size: .
j_call: TRBJ2-7
v_call: TRBV7-9
d_call: .

cdr3_aa: CASSIEWGRFYYEQYF
cdr3_nt: TGTGCCAGTAGTATAGAGTGGGGCAGATTCTACTACGAGCAGTACTTC
clone_size: .
j_call: TRBJ2-7
v_call: TRBV19
d_call: .

cdr3_aa: CASTVGGYEQYF
cdr3_nt: TGTGCCAGCACCGTGGGTGGCTACGAGCAGTACTTC
clone_size: .
j_call: TRBJ2-7
v_call: TRBV25-1
d_call: .

cdr3_aa: CASSVVERPYEQYF
cdr3_nt: TGTGCCAGCAGCGTAGTGGAGAGACCCTACGAGCAGTACTTC
clone_size: .
j_call: TRBJ2-7
v_call: TRBV9
d_call: .

cdr3_aa: CASSSFATGFPYEQYF
cdr3_nt: TGTGCCAGCTCATCTTTTGCGACAGGGTTTCCCTACGAGCAGTACTTC
clone_size: .
j_call: TRBJ2-7
v_call: TRBV18
d_call: TRBD1

cdr3_aa: CSVGTGETGELFF
cdr3_nt: TGCAGCGTGGGGACAGGCGAAACCGGGGAGCTGTTTTTT
clone_size: .
j_call: TRBJ2-2
v_call: TRBV29-1
d_call: TRBD1

cdr3_aa: CASSWSGTSFYGYTF
cdr3_nt: TGTGCCAGCAGTTGGTCCGGGACGTCCTTCTATGGCTACACCTTC
clone_size: .
j_call: TRBJ1-2
v_call: TRBV25-1
d_call: .

cdr3_aa: CSVAWTRGGGEKLFF
cdr3_nt: TGCAGCGTTGCATGGACTAGGGGAGGGGGTGAAAAACTGTTTTTT
clone_size: .
j_call: TRBJ1-4
v_call: TRBV29-1
d_call: .

cdr3_aa: CASSYIGQEQYF
cdr3_nt: TGTGCCAGTAGTTATATAGGTCAGGAGCAGTACTTC
clone_size: .
j_call: TRBJ2-7
v_call: TRBV19
d_call: .

cdr3_aa: CASSQDGGLAGAGNEQFF
cdr3_nt: TGCGCCAGCAGCCAAGACGGGGGGCTAGCGGGAGCGGGCAATGAGCAGTTCTTC
clone_size: .
j_call: TRBJ2-1
v_call: TRBV4-3
d_call: TRBD2

cdr3_aa: CASSLPGSSYEQYF
cdr3_nt: TGTGCCAGCAGCTTACCGGGAAGCTCCTACGAGCAGTACTTC
clone_size: .
j_call: TRBJ2-7
v_call: TRBV5-5
d_call: .

cdr3_aa: CASGLEAGSETQYF
cdr3_nt: TGCGCCAGCGGTTTGGAGGCAGGGTCAGAGACCCAGTACTTC
clone_size: .
j_call: TRBJ2-5
v_call: TRBV4-1
d_call: .

cdr3_aa: CASSLHVASYEQYF
cdr3_nt: TGTGCCAGCAGCTTACACGTAGCCTCCTACGAGCAGTACTTC
clone_size: .
j_call: TRBJ2-7
v_call: TRBV7-2
d_call: .

cdr3_aa: CASSHPRDEQFF
cdr3_nt: TGTGCCAGCAGTCACCCTAGGGATGAGCAGTTCTTC
clone_size: .
j_call: TRBJ2-1
v_call: TRBV9
d_call: .

cdr3_aa: CASSSPPGHNEQFF
cdr3_nt: TGTGCCAGCAGCTCCCCTCCCGGCCACAATGAGCAGTTCTTC
clone_size: .
j_call: TRBJ2-1
v_call: TRBV7-6
d_call: .

cdr3_aa: CASSVGDSSSYEQYF
cdr3_nt: TGTGCCAGCAGCGTAGGAGACAGTAGCTCCTACGAGCAGTACTTC
clone_size: .
j_call: TRBJ2-7
v_call: TRBV9
d_call: .

cdr3_aa: CASSAPQGYEQYF
cdr3_nt: TGTGCCAGCAGCGCACCTCAGGGGTACGAGCAGTACTTC
clone_size: .
j_call: TRBJ2-7
v_call: TRBV7-9
d_call: .

cdr3_aa: CASSQGLSEGQITEAFF
cdr3_nt: TGCGCCAGCAGCCAAGGACTGAGCGAGGGCCAAATCACTGAAGCTTTCTTT
clone_size: once
j_call: TRBJ1-1
v_call: TRBV4-3
d_call: .

cdr3_aa: CSVDGTSGSQETQYF
cdr3_nt: TGCAGCGTCGACGGGACTAGCGGGAGCCAAGAGACCCAGTACTTC
clone_size: once
j_call: TRBJ2-5
v_call: TRBV29-1
d_call: TRBD2

cdr3_aa: CASSLLRGNTEAFF
cdr3_nt: TGTGCCAGCAGTTTATTACGAGGGAACACTGAAGCTTTCTTT
clone_size: .
j_call: TRBJ1-1
v_call: TRBV27
d_call: .

cdr3_aa: CASSLGSGNEQYF
cdr3_nt: TGTGCCAGCAGCTTAGGGTCAGGGAATGAGCAGTACTTC
clone_size: .
j_call: TRBJ2-7
v_call: TRBV7-2
d_call: .

cdr3_aa: CASSLAVGGSQETQYF
cdr3_nt: TGTGCCAGCAGCTTAGCGGTTGGGGGATCACAAGAGACCCAGTACTTC
clone_size: .
j_call: TRBJ2-5
v_call: TRBV7-2
d_call: .

cdr3_aa: CASSLPVTSGTDTQYF
cdr3_nt: TGTGCCAGCAGCTTGCCCGTTACTAGCGGCACAGATACGCAGTATTTT
clone_size: once
j_call: TRBJ2-3
v_call: TRBV5-4
d_call: TRBD2

cdr3_aa: CASSNSMTYPLRQPQHF
cdr3_nt: TGTGCCAGCAGCAACTCGATGACCTACCCCCTGAGGCAGCCCCAGCATTTT
clone_size: .
j_call: TRBJ1-5
v_call: TRBV21-1
d_call: .

cdr3_aa: CASSSHGFETQYF
cdr3_nt: TGTGCCAGCAGTTCCCACGGGTTTGAGACCCAGTACTTC
clone_size: .
j_call: TRBJ2-5
v_call: TRBV27
d_call: .

cdr3_aa: CASSQDSFVSSYNEQFF
cdr3_nt: TGCGCCAGCAGCCAAGATAGTTTTGTCAGCTCCTACAATGAGCAGTTCTTC
clone_size: .
j_call: TRBJ2-1
v_call: TRBV4-1
d_call: .

cdr3_aa: CASSVLGTGGYEQYF
cdr3_nt: TGCGCCAGCAGTGTTTTGGGGACAGGGGGATACGAGCAGTACTTC
clone_size: .
j_call: TRBJ2-7
v_call: TRBV10-2
d_call: TRBD1

cdr3_aa: CASSLAPEAFF
cdr3_nt: TGTGCCAGCAGCCTGGCTCCTGAAGCTTTCTTT
clone_size: .
j_call: TRBJ1-1
v_call: TRBV5-5
d_call: .

cdr3_aa: CASSYSTLDQNEQFF
cdr3_nt: TGTGCCAGCAGTTACTCCACCCTGGACCAAAATGAGCAGTTCTTC
clone_size: .
j_call: TRBJ2-1
v_call: TRBV6-5
d_call: .

cdr3_aa: CASSLVGSGRNEQFF
cdr3_nt: TGTGCCAGCAGCTTAGTTGGTAGCGGGAGGAATGAGCAGTTCTTC
clone_size: .
j_call: TRBJ2-1
v_call: TRBV11-2
d_call: TRBD2

cdr3_aa: CASQRTSGFYEQYF
cdr3_nt: TGTGCCAGTCAGAGGACTAGCGGATTCTACGAGCAGTACTTC
clone_size: .
j_call: TRBJ2-7
v_call: TRBV19
d_call: TRBD2

cdr3_aa: CASSLNYEQFF
cdr3_nt: TGTGCCAGCAGTTTGAACTATGAGCAGTTCTTC
clone_size: .
j_call: TRBJ2-1
v_call: TRBV28
d_call: .

cdr3_aa: CASSLASSSTDTQYF
cdr3_nt: TGTGCCAGCAGCCTCGCTAGCAGCAGCACAGATACGCAGTATTTT
clone_size: .
j_call: TRBJ2-3
v_call: TRBV9
d_call: .

cdr3_aa: CASSAGVTGELFF
cdr3_nt: TGCGCCAGCAGTGCAGGGGTCACCGGGGAGCTGTTTTTT
clone_size: .
j_call: TRBJ2-2
v_call: TRBV10-1
d_call: .

cdr3_aa: CASSLGQVYEQYF
cdr3_nt: TGCGCCAGCAGCCTCGGACAGGTCTACGAGCAGTACTTC
clone_size: .
j_call: TRBJ2-7
v_call: TRBV5-1
d_call: TRBD1

cdr3_aa: CASSPGYEQYF
cdr3_nt: TGTGCCAGCAGCCCCGGCTACGAGCAGTACTTC
clone_size: once
j_call: TRBJ2-7
v_call: TRBV11-2
d_call: .

cdr3_aa: CASSQEGGPYEQYF
cdr3_nt: TGTGCCAGCAGCCAGGAGGGGGGCCCGTACGAGCAGTACTTC
clone_size: .
j_call: TRBJ2-7
v_call: TRBV11-2
d_call: .

cdr3_aa: CASSLGQGNEQYF
cdr3_nt: TGTGCCAGCAGCTTGGGACAGGGGAACGAGCAGTACTTC
clone_size: once
j_call: TRBJ2-7
v_call: TRBV5-6
d_call: TRBD1

cdr3_aa: CASSLEQGNEKLFF
cdr3_nt: TGCGCCAGCAGCTTAGAACAGGGGAACGAAAAACTGTTTTTT
clone_size: .
j_call: TRBJ1-4
v_call: TRBV5-1
d_call: TRBD1

cdr3_aa: CASSPGNRDRNTIYF
cdr3_nt: TGTGCCAGCTCACCGGGGAACAGGGATAGAAACACCATATATTTT
clone_size: .
j_call: TRBJ1-3
v_call: TRBV18
d_call: .

cdr3_aa: CASSLGGNYGYTF
cdr3_nt: TGTGCCAGCAGTCTAGGGGGCAACTATGGCTACACCTTC
clone_size: .
j_call: TRBJ1-2
v_call: TRBV7-9
d_call: TRBD1

cdr3_aa: CASSQFPGQGGYEQYF
cdr3_nt: TGCGCCAGCAGCCAATTTCCGGGACAGGGTGGCTACGAGCAGTACTTC
clone_size: .
j_call: TRBJ2-7
v_call: TRBV4-1
d_call: TRBD1

cdr3_aa: CASSLLAEEDEQYF
cdr3_nt: TGTGCCAGCAGCTTACTAGCGGAGGAGGACGAGCAGTACTTC
clone_size: .
j_call: TRBJ2-7
v_call: TRBV7-6
d_call: TRBD2

cdr3_aa: CASSLVREGTDTQYF
cdr3_nt: TGTGCCAGCAGCTTAGTTAGGGAGGGCACAGATACGCAGTATTTT
clone_size: .
j_call: TRBJ2-3
v_call: TRBV11-2
d_call: .

cdr3_aa: CASSFEGEAGELFF
cdr3_nt: TGCGCCAGCAGCTTCGAGGGGGAGGCCGGGGAGCTGTTTTTT
clone_size: .
j_call: TRBJ2-2
v_call: TRBV5-1
d_call: .

cdr3_aa: CSVWTGSGANVLTF
cdr3_nt: TGCAGCGTTTGGACAGGGTCTGGGGCCAACGTCCTGACTTTC
clone_size: .
j_call: TRBJ2-6
v_call: TRBV29-1
d_call: TRBD1

cdr3_aa: CASRKTSGIAYEQYF
cdr3_nt: TGTGCCAGCAGGAAGACTAGCGGGATTGCCTACGAGCAGTACTTC
clone_size: .
j_call: TRBJ2-7
v_call: TRBV6-5
d_call: TRBD2